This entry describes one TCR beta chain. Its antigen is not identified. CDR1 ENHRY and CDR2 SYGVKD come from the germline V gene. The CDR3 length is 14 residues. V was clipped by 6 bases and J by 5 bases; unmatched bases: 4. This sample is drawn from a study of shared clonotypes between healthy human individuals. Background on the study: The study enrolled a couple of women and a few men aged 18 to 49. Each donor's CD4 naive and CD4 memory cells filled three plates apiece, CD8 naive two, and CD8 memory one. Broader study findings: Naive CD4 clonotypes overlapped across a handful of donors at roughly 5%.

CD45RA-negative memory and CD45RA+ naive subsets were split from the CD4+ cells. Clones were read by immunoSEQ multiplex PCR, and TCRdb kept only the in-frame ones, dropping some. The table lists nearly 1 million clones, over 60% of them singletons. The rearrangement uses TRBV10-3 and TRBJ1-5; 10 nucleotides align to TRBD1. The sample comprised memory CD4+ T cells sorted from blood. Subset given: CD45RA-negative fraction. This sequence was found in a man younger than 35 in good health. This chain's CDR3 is CAIRDGTGDQPQHF. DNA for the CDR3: TGTGCCATCAGGGACGGGACAGGGGATCAGCCCCAGCATTTT.